The rows below give T cell receptor beta chains drawn from one sample of a study of blood T cell repertoires in COVID-19. Assay: immunoSEQ multiplex PCR; the TCRdb copy retains only in-frame clones and omits some. The table includes 81,000 or so clones, around nine tenths detected once. Sample: peripheral blood. The receptors come from an older man with active or convalescent COVID-19. The CDR3 runs from the conserved cysteine through the conserved F or W. Each record gives: clone size, J gene, D gene, V gene, CDR3 DNA, CDR3 protein. A D gene is named only where the DNA matches it firmly. Clone size is not always given. Where it is, it says once, few, many or a class for expanded clones.

clone_size: -
j_call: TRBJ2-7
d_call: TRBD2
v_call: TRBV7-2
cdr3_nt: TGTGCCAGCAGCCGGGGAGGGAGTTCCTACGAGCAGTACTTC
cdr3_aa: CASSRGGSSYEQYF

clone_size: few
j_call: TRBJ1-3
d_call: -
v_call: TRBV10-1
cdr3_nt: TGCGCCAGCAGTGCAGGAACTGGAAACACCATATATTTT
cdr3_aa: CASSAGTGNTIYF

clone_size: -
j_call: TRBJ1-2
d_call: -
v_call: TRBV20-1
cdr3_nt: TGCAGTGCCAGGGACTCTCGGGGCTACACCTTC
cdr3_aa: CSARDSRGYTF

clone_size: -
j_call: TRBJ2-1
d_call: TRBD1
v_call: TRBV7-9
cdr3_nt: TGTGCCAGCAGCAAAGGACAGGGCTACAATGAGCAGTTCTTC
cdr3_aa: CASSKGQGYNEQFF

clone_size: -
j_call: TRBJ2-6
d_call: -
v_call: TRBV5-1
cdr3_nt: TGCGCCAGCAGCTTGGTGTCCCTTTATTCTGGGGCCAACGTCCTGACTTTC
cdr3_aa: CASSLVSLYSGANVLTF

clone_size: once
j_call: TRBJ2-7
d_call: TRBD1
v_call: TRBV9
cdr3_nt: TGTGCCAGCAGCGCGGGGACAGGGCCCTACGAGCAGTACTTC
cdr3_aa: CASSAGTGPYEQYF

clone_size: -
j_call: TRBJ2-7
d_call: -
v_call: TRBV11-3
cdr3_nt: TGTGCCAGCAGCACCCGGGAATCTCCCTTCTACGAGCAGTACTTC
cdr3_aa: CASSTRESPFYEQYF

clone_size: -
j_call: TRBJ1-1
d_call: TRBD1
v_call: TRBV19
cdr3_nt: TGTGCCAGTAGTCGGACAGGGGTCATGGCCACTGAAGCTTTCTTT
cdr3_aa: CASSRTGVMATEAFF

clone_size: -
j_call: TRBJ1-4
d_call: -
v_call: TRBV6-5
cdr3_nt: TGTGCCACCGGGGGATCAACTAATGAAAAACTGTTTTTT
cdr3_aa: CATGGSTNEKLFF

clone_size: -
j_call: TRBJ2-2
d_call: TRBD1
v_call: TRBV28
cdr3_nt: TGTGCCAGCAGTTTACCGGGACAGTTGAGCGGGGAGCTGTTTTTT
cdr3_aa: CASSLPGQLSGELFF

clone_size: -
j_call: TRBJ1-2
d_call: TRBD1
v_call: TRBV27
cdr3_nt: TGTGCCAGCAGTTTCGGGACAGGGACTTACTATGGCTACACCTTC
cdr3_aa: CASSFGTGTYYGYTF

clone_size: -
j_call: TRBJ2-2
d_call: TRBD1
v_call: TRBV14
cdr3_nt: TGTGCCAGCAGCCTAGAGGACAGGGCTTTCGCCGGGGAGCTGTTTTTT
cdr3_aa: CASSLEDRAFAGELFF

clone_size: -
j_call: TRBJ2-7
d_call: TRBD1
v_call: TRBV7-9
cdr3_nt: TGTGCCAGCAGTAGGACAGGGGATAACTACGAGCAGTACTTC
cdr3_aa: CASSRTGDNYEQYF

clone_size: -
j_call: TRBJ1-2
d_call: -
v_call: TRBV5-5
cdr3_nt: TGTGCCAGCAGCTTGGTGCTGGGCGAATATGGCTACACCTTC
cdr3_aa: CASSLVLGEYGYTF

clone_size: -
j_call: TRBJ2-7
d_call: -
v_call: TRBV7-2
cdr3_nt: TGTGCCAGCAGCCCGCAGCCCTCAGGGCGCGAGCAGTACTTC
cdr3_aa: CASSPQPSGREQYF

clone_size: -
j_call: TRBJ2-7
d_call: TRBD1
v_call: TRBV4-1
cdr3_nt: TGCGCCAGCAGCCAAGGGCAGGGGGCTTGGGAGCAGTACTTC
cdr3_aa: CASSQGQGAWEQYF

clone_size: -
j_call: TRBJ1-2
d_call: TRBD1
v_call: TRBV5-6
cdr3_nt: TGTGCCAGCAGCTTGGGGCAGGGGGCTAACTATGGCTACACCTTC
cdr3_aa: CASSLGQGANYGYTF

clone_size: -
j_call: TRBJ2-1
d_call: TRBD2
v_call: TRBV7-6
cdr3_nt: TGTGCCAGCAGCTCCTATAGCGGGGGGCTTCTTGGTTACAATGAGCAGTTCTTC
cdr3_aa: CASSSYSGGLLGYNEQFF

clone_size: -
j_call: TRBJ1-2
d_call: -
v_call: TRBV3-1/TRBV3-2
cdr3_nt: TGTGCCAGCAGCCAAGATTCCACAGGGACCAATGGCTACACCTTC
cdr3_aa: CASSQDSTGTNGYTF

clone_size: -
j_call: TRBJ2-1
d_call: TRBD2
v_call: TRBV7-2
cdr3_nt: TGTGCCAGCAGCCCCCGCGGGAGCGGGGGGGGTCGGCGAAATGAGCAGTTCTTC
cdr3_aa: CASSPRGSGGGRRNEQFF

clone_size: -
j_call: TRBJ1-1
d_call: TRBD1
v_call: TRBV4-2
cdr3_nt: TGTGCCAGCAGCCAAAGGGACAGAAACACTGAAGCTTTCTTT
cdr3_aa: CASSQRDRNTEAFF

clone_size: -
j_call: TRBJ1-1
d_call: -
v_call: TRBV3-1/TRBV3-2
cdr3_nt: TGTGCCAGCAGCCAAACGACAGGACGGAATGAAGCTTTCTTT
cdr3_aa: CASSQTTGRNEAFF

clone_size: once
j_call: TRBJ1-6
d_call: TRBD1
v_call: TRBV6-5
cdr3_nt: TGTGCCAGCAGTTATGGACAGGGATGGTCACCCCTCCACTTT
cdr3_aa: CASSYGQGWSPLHF

clone_size: -
j_call: TRBJ1-5
d_call: TRBD1
v_call: TRBV30
cdr3_nt: TGTGCCTGGAGTCTCGGGACAGGGGATCAGCCCCAGCATTTT
cdr3_aa: CAWSLGTGDQPQHF

clone_size: -
j_call: TRBJ2-2
d_call: -
v_call: TRBV9
cdr3_nt: TGTGCCAGCAGCGTAGATTTGGGCAGGGGTATCACCGGGGAGCTGTTTTTT
cdr3_aa: CASSVDLGRGITGELFF

clone_size: -
j_call: TRBJ1-1
d_call: TRBD1
v_call: TRBV15
cdr3_nt: TGTGCCACCAAGTCGACCGGGACAGGGGGGCGTATGAACACTGAAGCTTTCTTT
cdr3_aa: CATKSTGTGGRMNTEAFF

clone_size: -
j_call: TRBJ2-7
d_call: TRBD2
v_call: TRBV7-8
cdr3_nt: TGTGCCAGCAGCGGAGGGGTAGCGGGGGCGCCGTACGAGCAGTACTTC
cdr3_aa: CASSGGVAGAPYEQYF

clone_size: -
j_call: TRBJ2-3
d_call: TRBD2
v_call: TRBV11-2
cdr3_nt: TGTGCCAGCAGCTTATCCCCTAGCGGGGCCCCTTGGACGCAGTATTTT
cdr3_aa: CASSLSPSGAPWTQYF

clone_size: -
j_call: TRBJ1-2
d_call: -
v_call: TRBV18
cdr3_nt: TGTGCCAGCTCAATGCAGGGTTATGGCTACACCTTC
cdr3_aa: CASSMQGYGYTF

clone_size: -
j_call: TRBJ1-4
d_call: TRBD1
v_call: TRBV5-1
cdr3_nt: TGCGCCAGCAGCTCGACAGGGGCCTTTGCAACTAATGAAAAACTGTTTTTT
cdr3_aa: CASSSTGAFATNEKLFF

clone_size: -
j_call: TRBJ1-2
d_call: -
v_call: TRBV7-7
cdr3_nt: TGTGCCAGCAGTCTATATGGCTACACCTTC
cdr3_aa: CASSLYGYTF

clone_size: -
j_call: TRBJ1-5
d_call: TRBD1
v_call: TRBV6-6
cdr3_nt: TGTGCCAGCAGCCGGGACAGGGTCAATCAGCCCCAGCATTTT
cdr3_aa: CASSRDRVNQPQHF

clone_size: -
j_call: TRBJ1-1
d_call: TRBD1
v_call: TRBV30
cdr3_nt: TGTGCCTGGACGATACCTATGACAGGGCCCACTGAAGCTTTCTTT
cdr3_aa: CAWTIPMTGPTEAFF

clone_size: -
j_call: TRBJ1-1
d_call: -
v_call: TRBV9
cdr3_nt: TGTGCCAGCAGCGCGCGGACCCACGCGGGTCCCCATGAAGCTTTCTTT
cdr3_aa: CASSARTHAGPHEAFF

clone_size: -
j_call: TRBJ2-3
d_call: -
v_call: TRBV3-1/TRBV3-2
cdr3_nt: TGTGCCAGCAGCCAAAACATAGCGTCAGATACGCAGTATTTT
cdr3_aa: CASSQNIASDTQYF

clone_size: -
j_call: TRBJ1-2
d_call: -
v_call: TRBV12-2
cdr3_nt: TGTGCAAGTCGGCTCCTCGACAGGGGACTCCCGGACTATGGCTACACCTTC
cdr3_aa: CASRLLDRGLPDYGYTF

clone_size: -
j_call: TRBJ1-1
d_call: -
v_call: TRBV19
cdr3_nt: TGTGCCAGTAAACAGGGGAACACTGAAGCTTTCTTT
cdr3_aa: CASKQGNTEAFF

clone_size: -
j_call: TRBJ2-5
d_call: -
v_call: TRBV14
cdr3_nt: TGTGCCAGCAGCCTTGGTGCAGGGACACAAGAGACCCAGTACTTC
cdr3_aa: CASSLGAGTQETQYF

clone_size: -
j_call: TRBJ2-7
d_call: -
v_call: TRBV20-1
cdr3_nt: TGCAGTCTAGTGGGGGGCGAGCAGTACTTC
cdr3_aa: CSLVGGEQYF

clone_size: -
j_call: TRBJ2-3
d_call: -
v_call: TRBV30
cdr3_nt: TGTGCCTACCGGCGCGGGGGCTCAGATACGCAGTATTTT
cdr3_aa: CAYRRGGSDTQYF

clone_size: -
j_call: TRBJ1-2
d_call: -
v_call: TRBV9
cdr3_nt: TGTGCCAGCAGCACCCGGGACACCAGAAACTATGGCTACACCTTC
cdr3_aa: CASSTRDTRNYGYTF

clone_size: once
j_call: TRBJ2-2
d_call: -
v_call: TRBV5-7
cdr3_nt: TGTGCCAGCAGCTTTCCAGGGCGGGGTGATGCCGGGGAGCTGTTTTTT
cdr3_aa: CASSFPGRGDAGELFF

clone_size: -
j_call: TRBJ1-2
d_call: -
v_call: TRBV7-8
cdr3_nt: TGTGCCAGCAGCTTAGGAGGCCTACGAAGAGATGGCTACACCTTC
cdr3_aa: CASSLGGLRRDGYTF

clone_size: few
j_call: TRBJ2-4
d_call: TRBD1
v_call: TRBV5-1
cdr3_nt: TGCGCCAGCAGCGCTGGACAGGGGTACGGGGTTGGATACTTC
cdr3_aa: CASSAGQGYGVGYF

clone_size: -
j_call: TRBJ1-2
d_call: -
v_call: TRBV2
cdr3_nt: TGTGCCAGCAGTTTTCCGGGAGAACATGGCTACACCTTC
cdr3_aa: CASSFPGEHGYTF

clone_size: -
j_call: TRBJ1-2
d_call: -
v_call: TRBV28
cdr3_nt: TGTGCCAGCAGTTTCGGGAGGCTCGGAGCTGTCAGTGGCTACACCTTC
cdr3_aa: CASSFGRLGAVSGYTF

clone_size: -
j_call: TRBJ1-6
d_call: -
v_call: TRBV2
cdr3_nt: TGTGCCAGCAGTGACCCCACAGAGAAGAGTTCACCCCTCCACTTT
cdr3_aa: CASSDPTEKSSPLHF

clone_size: -
j_call: TRBJ1-1
d_call: -
v_call: TRBV3-1/TRBV3-2
cdr3_nt: TGTGCCAGCAGCCAAGACCCAGGGGATGGGCACACTGAAGCTTTCTTT
cdr3_aa: CASSQDPGDGHTEAFF

clone_size: -
j_call: TRBJ2-5
d_call: -
v_call: TRBV6-2/TRBV6-3
cdr3_nt: TGTGCCAGCAGCTTAGGCGGCAGCCAAGAGACCCAGTACTTC
cdr3_aa: CASSLGGSQETQYF

clone_size: -
j_call: TRBJ1-4
d_call: -
v_call: TRBV4-2
cdr3_nt: TGTGCCAGCAGCCAGATTGGGCTCCCCTGGGAGAAACTGTTTTTT
cdr3_aa: CASSQIGLPWEKLFF